This T cell receptor (beta chain) is drawn from a study of a mutant IDH1 vaccine in newly diagnosed glioma. Overall study context: Most patients had received both radiotherapy and temozolomide, the prior options being radiotherapy, temozolomide, or both.

Trimming took 1 base from V and 8 from J, leaving 8 bases between them. Germline CDR1 and CDR2: MGHDK and SYGVNS. This CDR3 comprises 12 residues. Time point in this sample: week 35, safety follow-up. The vaccine gave 300 ug of a 20-mer mutant IDH1 peptide subcutaneously per dose. The donor cohort comprised cases of new WHO grade 3 or 4 IDH1-mutant, ATRX-lost astrocytoma. Using immunoSEQ multiplex PCR, the repertoire was profiled, and TCRdb retains in-frame clones only, with some absent. The table shows fewer than 90,000 clones, with 84% occurring only once. Study findings and constraints: Changes in top peripheral clonotypes did not appear linked to pseudoprogression. Vaccine-induced immune responses were detected in around 93% of patients.

As regards this clone: What it binds is not known.

The rearrangement links TRBV25-1 to TRBJ1-2, with TRBD1 as a possible D gene (6 bases). The source was PBMCs, collected from a glioma patient whose treatment included an IDH1 peptide vaccine. The sequence came from a man aged 18 to 30 with glioma. The CDR3 coding sequence is TGTGCCAGCAGTGAATTCAGGGGAGGCTACACCTTC. It codes for CASSEFRGGYTF.